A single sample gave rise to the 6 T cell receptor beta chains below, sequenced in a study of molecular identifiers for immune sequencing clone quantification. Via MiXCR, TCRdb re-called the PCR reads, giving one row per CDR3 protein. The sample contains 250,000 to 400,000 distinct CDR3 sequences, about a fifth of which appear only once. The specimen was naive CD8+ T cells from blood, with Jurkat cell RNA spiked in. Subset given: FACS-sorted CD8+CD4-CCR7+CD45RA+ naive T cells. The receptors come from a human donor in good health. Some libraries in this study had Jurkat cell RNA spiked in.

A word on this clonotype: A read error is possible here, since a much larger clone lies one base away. The CDR3 DNA reads TGTGCCAGCAGCTCAACGGGAAGCTGGCAGCCCCAGCATTTT. Protein: CASSSTGSWQPQHF. This chain links TRBV6-5 with TRBJ1-5; D remains ambiguous. The V gene's germline CDR1 is MNHEY and CDR2 SVGAGI. The CDR3 runs to 14 residues. V lost 6 bases to trimming and J lost 7 bases, with 16 bases between them.

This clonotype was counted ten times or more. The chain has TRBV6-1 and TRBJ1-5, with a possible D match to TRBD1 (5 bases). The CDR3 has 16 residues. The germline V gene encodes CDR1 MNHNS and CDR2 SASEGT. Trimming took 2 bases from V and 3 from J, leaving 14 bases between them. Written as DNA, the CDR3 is TGTGCCAGCAGTGAATACATAAGTGGACACAATCAGCCCCAGCATTTT. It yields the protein CASSEYISGHNQPQHF.

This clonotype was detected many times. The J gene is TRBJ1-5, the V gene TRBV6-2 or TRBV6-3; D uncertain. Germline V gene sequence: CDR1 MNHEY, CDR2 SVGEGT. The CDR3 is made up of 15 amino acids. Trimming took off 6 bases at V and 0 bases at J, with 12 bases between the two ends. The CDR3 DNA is TGTGCCAGCAGCTTCCGACATCATAGCAATCAGCCCCAGCATTTT. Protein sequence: CASSFRHHSNQPQHF.

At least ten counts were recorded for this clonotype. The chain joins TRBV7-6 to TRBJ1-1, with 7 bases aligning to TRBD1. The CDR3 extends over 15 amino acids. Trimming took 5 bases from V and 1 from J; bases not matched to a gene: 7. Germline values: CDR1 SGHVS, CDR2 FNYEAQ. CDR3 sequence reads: CASSNDRVRNTEAFF. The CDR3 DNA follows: TGTGCCAGCAGCAACGACAGGGTTAGGAACACTGAAGCTTTCTTT.

This CDR3 reads CSAGGGRETQYF. The CDR3 DNA reads TGCAGTGCCGGTGGGGGGAGAGAGACCCAGTACTTC. The chain uses TRBV20-1 and TRBJ2-5; a possible D gene is TRBD2 (6 bases). Germline assignment: CDR1 DFQATT and CDR2 SNEGSKA (reference sequence). The CDR3 length is 12 residues. V was clipped by 6 bases and J by 4 bases, with 12 bases between them.

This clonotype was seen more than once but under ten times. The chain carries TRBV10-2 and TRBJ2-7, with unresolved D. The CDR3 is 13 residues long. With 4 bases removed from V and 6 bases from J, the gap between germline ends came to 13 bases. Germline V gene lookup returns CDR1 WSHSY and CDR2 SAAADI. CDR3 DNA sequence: TGCGCCAGCAGTGTCGGTCTGGCCCGCGAGCAGTACTTC. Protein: CASSVGLAREQYF.